A selection of T cell receptor beta chains follows, all from one sample in a study of CD8 T cells in Susac syndrome. MiXCR was run by TCRdb on the immunoSEQ multiplex PCR reads, yielding one entry per CDR3 protein. The table includes approximately 130,000 distinct CDR3 sequences, 91% detected once. The sequencing sample was made of CD8+ T cells from PBMCs. These receptors all stem from a human donor with multiple sclerosis. The CDR3 runs from the conserved cysteine through the conserved F or W. D genes are given only for firm matches. Rows give clone size only sometimes, using once, few, many, or a class for an expanded clone.

>-|TRBD1|TRBJ2-7|TRBV30
CAWSEQGANEQYF
TGTGCCTGGAGTGAACAGGGGGCCAACGAGCAGTACTTC
>-|-|TRBJ2-2|TRBV7-9
CASSLVGGSTGELFF
TGTGCCAGCAGCTTAGTTGGGGGGAGCACCGGGGAGCTGTTTTTT
>-|TRBD1|TRBJ2-7|TRBV7-8
CASSLWGQLSEQYF
TGTGCCAGCAGCTTATGGGGACAGCTTAGCGAGCAGTACTTC
>-|TRBD1|TRBJ1-5|TRBV27
CASSFWGQSNQPQHF
TGTGCCAGCAGTTTCTGGGGACAGAGCAATCAGCCCCAGCATTTT
>-|-|TRBJ2-5|TRBV6-2/TRBV6-3
CASSYSISQGRQETQYF
TGTGCCAGCAGTTACTCGATTTCGCAGGGGAGGCAAGAGACCCAGTACTTC
>-|-|TRBJ2-7|TRBV29-1
CSVVTPGEQYF
TGCAGCGTTGTAACGCCGGGCGAGCAGTACTTC
>once|-|TRBJ2-2|TRBV15
CATKGTGELFF
TGTGCCACCAAGGGCACCGGGGAGCTGTTTTTT
>-|-|TRBJ1-1|TRBV5-6
CASRSVGGLNTEAFF
TGTGCCAGCAGATCGGTTGGGGGATTGAACACTGAAGCTTTCTTT
>-|-|TRBJ2-1|TRBV27
CASSFVLTYNEQFF
TGTGCCAGCAGTTTCGTATTAACCTACAATGAGCAGTTCTTC
>-|-|TRBJ2-4|TRBV5-4
CASSDLLGAGNIQYF
TGTGCCAGCAGCGACCTACTAGGGGCGGGAAACATTCAGTACTTC
>-|TRBD2|TRBJ2-7|TRBV10-2
CASSRAGPYEQYF
TGCGCCAGCAGCAGAGCGGGACCCTACGAGCAGTACTTC
>-|TRBD2|TRBJ2-7|TRBV15
CATTKAGGGYEQYF
TGTGCCACCACTAAAGCGGGAGGGGGCTACGAGCAGTACTTC
>-|-|TRBJ2-2|TRBV28
CASSFRYGLKTGELFF
TGTGCCAGCAGTTTTAGGTACGGACTAAAGACCGGGGAGCTGTTTTTT
>-|TRBD2|TRBJ2-2|TRBV30
CAWSVSGRDTGELFF
TGTGCCTGGAGTGTAAGCGGGAGGGACACCGGGGAGCTGTTTTTT
>few|TRBD1|TRBJ2-7|TRBV24-1
CATSGGYEQYF
TGTGCCACTTCAGGGGGCTACGAGCAGTACTTC
>-|TRBD1|TRBJ2-7|TRBV5-6
CASSLGQGISYEQYF
TGTGCCAGCAGCTTGGGACAGGGCATCTCCTACGAGCAGTACTTC
>-|-|TRBJ2-1|TRBV19
CASSIASNEQFF
TGTGCCAGTAGTATTGCGTCCAATGAGCAGTTCTTC
>-|TRBD2|TRBJ2-1|TRBV10-3
CAISDIDAGANEQFF
TGTGCCATCAGTGATATCGATGCGGGAGCCAATGAGCAGTTCTTC
>-|TRBD2|TRBJ2-7|TRBV9
CASSVGGGSIYEQYF
TGTGCCAGCAGCGTAGGTGGCGGGAGTATCTACGAGCAGTACTTC
>-|TRBD1|TRBJ2-5|TRBV4-1
CASSPTGTEETQYF
TGCGCCAGCAGTCCTACCGGGACAGAAGAGACCCAGTACTTC
>-|-|TRBJ2-3|TRBV7-9
CASSLSPAVTDTQYF
TGTGCCAGCAGCTTATCTCCTGCAGTCACAGATACGCAGTATTTT
>-|TRBD1|TRBJ2-7|TRBV7-8
CASSYAWDSSYEQYF
TGTGCCAGCAGCTACGCCTGGGACAGCTCCTACGAGCAGTACTTC
>-|-|TRBJ2-2|TRBV7-9
CASMDNYKPGHDYTGELFF
TGTGCCAGCATGGATAATTATAAACCGGGACACGACTACACCGGGGAGCTGTTTTTT
>-|-|TRBJ1-1|TRBV19
CASSIALGSLGTEAFF
TGTGCCAGTAGTATAGCACTCGGGAGTCTAGGCACTGAAGCTTTCTTT
>-|TRBD2|TRBJ2-1|TRBV9
CASSPTLAGVLSSYNEQFF
TGTGCCAGCAGCCCCACCCTAGCGGGAGTCCTATCCTCCTACAATGAGCAGTTCTTC
>-|-|TRBJ2-7|TRBV7-9
CASSLGDLALEQYF
TGTGCCAGCAGCTTGGGGGACCTTGCGTTGGAGCAGTACTTC
>-|TRBD1|TRBJ2-7|TRBV30
CAWSESWQGVYEQYF
TGTGCCTGGAGTGAATCCTGGCAGGGGGTGTACGAGCAGTACTTC
>once|-|TRBJ2-7|TRBV28
CASSLYQKPMQEQYF
TGTGCCAGCAGTTTATACCAAAAGCCCATGCAGGAGCAGTACTTC
>once|TRBD1|TRBJ1-2|TRBV18
CASSPGSGTVYGYTF
TGTGCCAGCTCACCGGGGTCCGGGACAGTTTATGGCTACACCTTC
>-|-|TRBJ1-5|TRBV27
CASSLEGQPQHF
TGTGCCAGCAGTTTAGAGGGTCAGCCCCAGCATTTT
>-|-|TRBJ1-1|TRBV7-8
CASSLGSGGEAFF
TGTGCCAGCAGCTTAGGCAGCGGGGGGGAAGCTTTCTTT
>few|TRBD2|TRBJ2-7|TRBV7-9
CASSPRTSGYEQYF
TGTGCCAGCAGCCCCAGGACTAGCGGCTACGAGCAGTACTTC
>once|-|TRBJ1-2|TRBV27
CASSLMPLNHGYTF
TGTGCCAGCAGTTTAATGCCCTTAAACCATGGCTACACCTTC